The 10 T cell receptor beta chains reported below all come from one sample, sequenced in a study of STAT5B mutations in CD4+ large granular lymphocyte leukemia. This table comes from immunoSEQ multiplex PCR, and its TCRdb copy is limited to in-frame clones, with some not included. The table lists around 21,000 clones, about 71% of them singletons. Sequencing was done on a sample of CD4+ T cells from blood buffy coats. These TCRs come from a human donor in good health.

This clone was seen once. The chain joins TRBV13 to TRBJ1-2; D ambiguous. The CDR3 contains 15 residues. Trimming removed 2 bases at V and 6 bases at J, with 16 bases between. The germline gives CDR1 PRHDT, CDR2 FYEKMQ (reference sequence). CDR3 bases: TGTGCCAGCAGCTTACGGGCGACAACAAACGATGGCTACACCTTC. Amino acids: CASSLRATTNDGYTF.

The rearrangement uses TRBV27 and TRBJ1-3, with D maybe TRBD1 (5 bases). V was cut by 2 bases and J by 0 bases, with 26 bases left in between. The CDR3 has 21 amino acids. Germline V lookup: CDR1 MNHEY, CDR2 SMNVEV (reference sequence). CDR3 nucleotide sequence: TGTGCCAGCAGTTTACGCTCCCCTGGACAACGAACCCTAACCTCTGGAAACACCATATATTTT. Encoded protein: CASSLRSPGQRTLTSGNTIYF.

V is TRBV11-3 and J is TRBJ2-1, with D unclear. Trimming left V 4 bases short and J 1 base short, with 11 bases between. Germline V gene data show CDR1 as SGHNT and CDR2 as YENEEA. This CDR3 comprises 15 residues. CDR3 sequence (DNA): TGTGCCAGCAGCTCAACCAGCCGTTCCTACAATGAGCAGTTCTTC. This translates into CASSSTSRSYNEQFF.

The gene calls are TRBV18 and TRBJ2-5; 7 positions match TRBD1. J was trimmed by 1 base and V by 4 bases; bases with no gene match: 9. Germline CDR1 and CDR2: KGHSH and LQKENI. The CDR3 has 16 amino acids. The CDR3 DNA sequence: TGTGCCAGCTCACGACAGCTCCGACAGGGCCAAGAGACCCAGTACTTC. Its protein is CASSRQLRQGQETQYF.

The rearrangement joins TRBV18 to TRBJ2-5, with D perhaps assigned TRBD1 or TRBD2 (5 bases each). The ends were cut back, 5 bases at V and 5 bases at J, with 9 bases in the middle. This CDR3 is 12 amino acids long. The germline CDR1 and CDR2 sequences are KGHSH and LQKENI. CDR3 amino acids: CASSEGYETQYF. CDR3 in DNA: TGTGCCAGCTCAGAGGGGTACGAGACCCAGTACTTC.

V gene TRBV28 combines with J gene TRBJ2-5; no definite D call. TRBJ2-7 explains the end of the DNA better; the J call may be wrong. The CDR3 has 13 residues. In germline, CDR1 is MDHEN, CDR2 SYDVKM. The CDR3 here is CASTLGSTYEQYF. The DNA of the CDR3 is TGTGCCAGCACATTGGGTTCAACCTACGAGCAGTACTTC.

Here the CDR3 DNA reads TGTGCCAGCAGAGGACCAAACACCGGGGAGCTGTTTTTT. Its translation: CASRGPNTGELFF. The V gene is TRBV25-1, the J gene TRBJ2-2, with D hard to call. CDR1 and CDR2 from the germline V gene are MGHDK and SYGVNS. V was clipped by 6 bases and J by 2 bases, with 7 bases between them. The length of the CDR3 is 13 residues.

V is TRBV6-1 and J is TRBJ2-7, with 8 bases fitting TRBD1. This CDR3 has 14 residues. The ends lost 6 bases at V and 7 bases at J; junction bases unmatched: 11. Germline V gives CDR1 MNHNS, CDR2 SASEGT. CDR3 protein: CASRGQGRTWEQYF. The CDR3 region has the DNA TGTGCCAGCAGAGGACAGGGAAGGACGTGGGAGCAGTACTTC.

V is TRBV19 and J is TRBJ2-7; 7 positions agree with TRBD2. The CDR3 runs to 16 residues. J was trimmed by 1 base and V by 1 base; bases with no gene match: 7. Germline loops: CDR1 LNHDA, CDR2 SQIVND (reference sequence). In nucleotides, the CDR3 is TGTGCCAGTAGTATAGCGGCGGGAGCGCCTTCCTACGAGCAGTACTTC. This encodes CASSIAAGAPSYEQYF.

The chain joins TRBV11-3 to TRBJ2-3; 11 nucleotides agree with TRBD2. CDR3 length equals 17 residues. Germline trimming cut 5 bases from V and 3 bases from J; bases unmatched to any gene: 10. Germline CDR1 is SGHNT and CDR2 is YENEEA. Here the CDR3 reads CASSPGLAGLGTDTQYF. The CDR3 DNA is TGTGCCAGCAGCCCCGGACTAGCGGGTTTAGGGACAGATACGCAGTATTTT. The full variable domain, with the rest looked up from reference TRBV11-3 and TRBJ2-3, is EAGVVQSPRYKIIEKKQPVAFWCNPISGHNTLYWYLQNLGQGPELLIRYENEEAVDDSQLPKDRFSAERLKGVDSTLKIQPAELGDSAVYLCASSPGLAGLGTDTQYFGPGTRLTVL.